The sequence of this TCR beta chain was determined in a study of cytomegalovirus exposure and HLA in healthy donors. Study summary: Earlier, roughly 120 million unique TCR beta sequences were recovered from about 200 million T cells by an analysis.

Turning to this clone: Its cognate antigen is unknown.

Use of 60 Vbeta and 13 Jbeta primers characterized the PCR. TCRdb keeps only in-frame clones here, not all; method: immunoSEQ multiplex PCR. The table lists some 93,000 clones, about four fifths of them singletons. Findings and limits, study-wide: A link between a missense DCLRE1C variant and TCR beta V- and J-gene trimming emerged from a later analysis. The classifier reportedly diagnosed cytomegalovirus status with high sensitivity and specificity.

V was clipped by 4 bases and J by 1 base, with 6 bases between them. The germline CDR1 and CDR2 sequences are SGHRS and YFSETQ. This CDR3 is 12 amino acids long. The clonotype originates from a man aged 50 or older in good health and CMV-seronegative. This chain connects TRBV5-1 to TRBJ2-7; D is unclear. The sample taken for sequencing was PBMCs. CDR3 sequence: CASSPRSYEQYF. The DNA for the CDR3 is TGCGCCAGCAGCCCCCGTTCCTACGAGCAGTACTTC.